Below, 11 T cell receptor beta chains from the same sample are listed, as sequenced in a study of T-cell reconstitution after alpha-beta-depleted transplantation in children. Unique molecular identifiers were used to barcode this TCRbeta library. TCRdb re-called the PCR reads through MiXCR, storing one row per CDR3 protein. The repertoire consists of around 190,000 distinct CDR3 sequences, with roughly 7.1% occurring once and the leading ten covering about 5.5%. Sequences were derived from PBMCs, sampled before TCRalphabeta/CD19-depleted stem cell transplant. All receptors derive from a boy younger than 10 with acute lymphoblastic leukemia, due to receive a stem cell transplant.

This clonotype was found many times. The J gene is TRBJ2-1, the V gene TRBV20-1, with TRBD2 matching over 10 bases. The V segment lost 2 bases and the J segment 3 bases; nucleotides outside the gene matches: 1. Germline lookup yields CDR1 DFQATT and CDR2 SNEGSKA (reference sequence). This CDR3 region has 14 residues. The CDR3 protein is CSARTSGIYNEQFF. CDR3 nucleotides: TGCAGTGCTAGAACTAGCGGGATCTACAATGAGCAGTTCTTC.

This clonotype has at least ten counts. The rearrangement uses TRBV27 and TRBJ2-2; 10 nucleotides line up with TRBD1. Germline V gives CDR1 MNHEY, CDR2 SMNVEV (reference sequence). The J segment lost 4 bases and the V segment lost 4 bases, leaving 3 bases of the junction unmatched. The CDR3 totals 15 residues. The CDR3 here is CASSSGTGATGELFF. CDR3 sequence (DNA): TGTGCCAGCAGTTCAGGGACAGGGGCCACCGGGGAGCTGTTTTTT.

This clonotype was counted many times. The DNA of the CDR3 is TGCAGCGTTGAACGTTCAGGGGGGCAGACCCAGTACTTC. This gives the protein CSVERSGGQTQYF. The chain couples TRBV29-1 to TRBJ2-5; possibly TRBD1 for D (7 bases). This CDR3 comprises 13 residues. Germline loops: CDR1 SQVTM, CDR2 ANQGSEA. The ends were cut back, 2 bases at V and 6 bases at J, with 13 bases in the middle.

A remark on this clonotype: The conserved phenylalanine or tryptophan normally closing the CDR3 is absent here, so this likely arose from a read error. The rearrangement links TRBV12-3 or TRBV12-4 to TRBJ1-5; no clear D. This CDR3 spans 15 amino acids. Deletions cut 0 bases from V and 0 bases from J, with 6 bases between. In nucleotides, the CDR3 is TGTGCCAGCAGTTTAGCAGGAGATAGCAATCAGCCCCAGCATTAT. As protein: CASSLAGDSNQPQHY.

The sample holds many counts of this clonotype. The chain uses TRBV7-9 and TRBJ2-4; D may match TRBD1 or TRBD2 (6 bases each). The CDR3 is 14 residues long. Trimming cost V 0 bases and J 7 bases, with 10 bases left between them. The V gene's germline CDR1 is SEHNR and CDR2 FQNEAQ (reference sequence). Here the CDR3 reads CASSLAGGYNIQYF. In nucleotides, the CDR3 is TGTGCCAGCAGCTTAGCCGGGGGCTACAACATTCAGTACTTC.

This clonotype was recorded at least ten times. The V call is TRBV20-1, the J call TRBJ1-1; no clear D gene. V gave up 6 bases and J gave up 6 bases, with 11 bases separating them. CDR3 length equals 11 residues. The germline V gene has CDR1 DFQATT and CDR2 SNEGSKA (reference sequence). Here the CDR3 reads CSALDFSEAFF. The CDR3 region has the DNA TGCAGTGCCCTGGACTTTTCTGAAGCTTTCTTT.

V is TRBV20-1 and J is TRBJ2-7, with D maybe TRBD2 (5 bases). The germline V gene encodes CDR1 DFQATT and CDR2 SNEGSKA (reference sequence). The CDR3 runs 10 residues. Trimming cost V 7 bases and J 1 base, with 5 bases left between them. The CDR3 DNA sequence: TGCAGTGGAGGGTCCTACGAGCAGTACTTC. Encoded protein: CSGGSYEQYF.

This clonotype was observed a handful of times. The rearrangement joins TRBV12-3 or TRBV12-4 to TRBJ2-1; the match to TRBD1 covers 7 bases. This CDR3 spans 16 amino acids. V lost 4 bases, J lost 7 bases, and 13 bases stayed unmatched. CDR3 bases: TGTGCCAGCAGTTGGAAACAGGGGCTGATCGTAAATGAGCAGTTCTTC. Amino acid sequence: CASSWKQGLIVNEQFF.

The chain recombines TRBV12-3 or TRBV12-4 with TRBJ2-7; D remains unclear. This CDR3 contains 13 residues. Trimming pared 7 bases from V and 8 bases from J, leaving 18 bases between. The CDR3 sequence: CASKSLWGYQQYF. The DNA of the CDR3 is TGTGCCAGCAAGTCTCTTTGGGGATACCAGCAGTACTTC.

This clonotype was seen many times. The chain has TRBV21-1 and TRBJ1-2. TRBV21-1 is a pseudogene locus. The CDR3 totals 13 residues. Here the CDR3 DNA reads TGTGCCAGCAGCAAAAGGGAGGTTTGGGGCTACACCTTC. Protein: CASSKREVWGYTF.

Ten or more counts support this clonotype. The CDR3 DNA follows: TGTGCCAGCAGTTTGACAGGGGGGAGCTCCTACGAGCAGTACTTC. This sequence encodes CASSLTGGSSYEQYF. The rearrangement links TRBV12-3 or TRBV12-4 to TRBJ2-7; 9 bases are shared with TRBD1. The J segment lost 0 bases and the V segment lost 3 bases, leaving 3 bases of the junction unmatched. The length of the CDR3 is 15 residues.